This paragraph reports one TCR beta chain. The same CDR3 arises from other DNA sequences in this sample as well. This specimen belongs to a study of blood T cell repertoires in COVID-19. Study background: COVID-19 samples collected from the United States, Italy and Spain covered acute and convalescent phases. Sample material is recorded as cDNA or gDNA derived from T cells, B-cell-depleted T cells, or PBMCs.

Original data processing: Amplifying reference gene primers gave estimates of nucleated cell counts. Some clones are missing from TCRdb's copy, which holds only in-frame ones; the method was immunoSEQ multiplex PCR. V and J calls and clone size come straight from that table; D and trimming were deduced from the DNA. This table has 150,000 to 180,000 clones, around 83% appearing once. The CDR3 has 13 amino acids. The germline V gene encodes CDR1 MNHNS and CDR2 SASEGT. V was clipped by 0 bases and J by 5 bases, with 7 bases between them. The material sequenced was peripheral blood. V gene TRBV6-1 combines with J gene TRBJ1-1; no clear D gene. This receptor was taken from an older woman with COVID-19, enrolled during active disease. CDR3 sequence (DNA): TGTGCCAGCAGTGAAGCTCGAGGTACTGAAGCTTTCTTT. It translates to CASSEARGTEAFF.